This TCR beta chain was recorded in a study of post-analysis software for immune sequencing data. Study observations and caveats: Patients showed TRBV5-6, TRBV5-1 and TRBV20-1 among a few TRBV segments more frequent than in controls. Controls' normalized Chao1 diversity significantly exceeded that of multiple sclerosis patients.

There are a few counts of this clonotype. Its antigen is currently unknown. Unique molecular identifiers featured in each of the TCR beta cDNA libraries. From the PCR reads, TCRdb called clonotypes with MiXCR, one entry per CDR3 protein. The table records around 770,000 distinct CDR3 sequences, around 42% of them present only once. V was trimmed by 0 bases and J by 0 bases, leaving 12 bases between them. The CDR3 consists of 16 residues. The chain combines TRBV12-3 or TRBV12-4 with TRBJ2-7, with D unresolved. The receptor was isolated from a girl aged 5-17 years with multiple sclerosis. The sequencing sample was made of blood. The CDR3 DNA is TGTGCCAGCAGTTTAGCGCTAACCACGGACTCCTACGAGCAGTACTTC. It codes for CASSLALTTDSYEQYF.